This T cell receptor (beta chain) derives from a study of shared clonotypes between healthy human individuals. Overall study: Donor composition was two women and a few men, aged 18 to 49. Used for every donor were three CD4 naive, three CD4 memory, two CD8 naive and one CD8 memory plate.

About this clone: A much larger clone sits a single nucleotide away, making a read error possible. The sample holds other DNA sequences that translate to the same CDR3.

The protocol was immunoSEQ multiplex PCR, while the TCRdb copy is restricted to in-frame clones and leaves out a portion. The sample lists some 790,000 clones; roughly 72% were seen once. V was shortened by 6 bases and J by 3 bases, with 2 bases between the two germline ends. The CDR3 has 11 residues. CDR1 is MDHEN and CDR2 is SYDVKM in the germline V gene. This receptor was taken from a woman aged 25 to 39 in good health. This chain connects TRBV28 to TRBJ1-4, with D uncertain. What was sequenced was memory CD4+ T cells sorted from blood. Subset: CD45RA-negative fraction. Here the CDR3 DNA reads TGTGCCAGCAGGGCTAATGAAAAACTGTTTTTT. Translation: CASRANEKLFF.